These T cell receptor beta chains were read from a single sample in a study of Ad26.COV2.S vaccination and SARS-CoV-2 variants. Profiling relied on immunoSEQ multiplex PCR, and the TCRdb table lists in-frame clones only, not all of them. The sample includes around 240,000 clones, roughly 90% of them seen just once. Sequencing was performed on peripheral blood, taken in a trial of Ad26.COV2.S vaccine versus placebo. These receptors all stem from a person between 18 and 60 years old who received the Ad26.COV2.S COVID-19 vaccine or a placebo. Both conserved end residues are part of each CDR3. The D gene is left open where the match is weak. Where a row states a size, it is once, few, many or the class of an expanded clone; other rows omit it.

>TRBJ1-2|NA|TRBD1|TRBV4-1
TGCGCCAGCAGCCAGAGGGGACAGCCGGGCGGCTACACCTTC
CASSQRGQPGGYTF
>TRBJ1-5|NA|NA|TRBV19
TGTGCCAGTAGCGCGGGACGGACTAGCAATCAGCCCCAGCATTTT
CASSAGRTSNQPQHF
>TRBJ2-1|NA|NA|TRBV18
TGTGCCAGCTCACCAAGGATGGGGGAACTGGATGAGCAGTTCTTC
CASSPRMGELDEQFF
>TRBJ1-1|few|TRBD1|TRBV19
TGTGCCAGTAGTATAGATGGGACAGGTATCTGGAACACTGAAGCTTTCTTT
CASSIDGTGIWNTEAFF
>TRBJ1-3|NA|NA|TRBV5-1
TGCGCCAGCAGCTTGGTTGGGACTGGAAACACCATATATTTT
CASSLVGTGNTIYF
>TRBJ1-5|NA|TRBD1|TRBV6-2/TRBV6-3
TGTGCCAGCAGTTACATCCGAGGGGGCGCTGGCAATCAGCCCCAGCATTTT
CASSYIRGGAGNQPQHF
>TRBJ2-7|NA|NA|TRBV6-1
TGTGCCAGCAGTGAAGGACGGACGCGAGGGGCTTCTGGAGAGCAGTACTTC
CASSEGRTRGASGEQYF
>TRBJ2-3|few|NA|TRBV4-2
TGTGCCAGCAGCCTCCACGGGGGGAGAGGGGGCCGGACAGATACGCAGTATTTT
CASSLHGGRGGRTDTQYF
>TRBJ2-7|NA|TRBD2|TRBV30
TGTGCCGGGGCCCGGACTAGGTTAGGGGAGCAGTACTTC
CAGARTRLGEQYF
>TRBJ2-1|NA|TRBD2|TRBV6-5
TGTGCCAGCAGAGCTAGCGGGAGCTCCTACAATGAGCAGTTCTTC
CASRASGSSYNEQFF
>TRBJ2-6|few|NA|TRBV6-2/TRBV6-3
TGTGCCAGCAGTTGGGACCTCCATCCTAGGGTCCTGACTTTC
CASSWDLHPRVLTF
>TRBJ2-7|NA|TRBD1|TRBV6-5
TGTGCCAGCAGTTACCACGGACAGGACCCCTACGAGCAGTACTTC
CASSYHGQDPYEQYF
>TRBJ1-4|NA|TRBD1|TRBV20-1
TGCAGTGCTAGTGGGAGACAGGGGCGCGAAAAACTGTTTTTT
CSASGRQGREKLFF
>TRBJ2-7|NA|NA|TRBV9
TGTGCCAGCAGCCCCATGGGCGGAACCCCTACGGGGCAGTACTTC
CASSPMGGTPTGQYF
>TRBJ2-7|NA|NA|TRBV9
TGTGCCAGCAGCGTAACCGGGACGTCCAGCTCCTACGAGCAGTACTTC
CASSVTGTSSSYEQYF
>TRBJ1-1|NA|NA|TRBV18
TGTGCCAGCTCACCAAGGGTCGCAGCCTTGAACACTGAAGCTTTCTTT
CASSPRVAALNTEAFF
>TRBJ1-3|few|TRBD1|TRBV2
TGTGCCAGCAGTGAAAACAGGGGCGAAAACACCATATATTTT
CASSENRGENTIYF
>TRBJ1-2|NA|NA|TRBV9
TGTGCCAGCAGCGCAGGGAGGGGAAGTCGGTATGGCTACACCTTC
CASSAGRGSRYGYTF
>TRBJ2-3|NA|NA|TRBV28
TGTGCCAGCAGTTCTGGGCCCACAGATACGCAGTATTTT
CASSSGPTDTQYF
>TRBJ2-7|NA|TRBD1|TRBV5-4
TGTGCCAGCAGCTTGAGGGAGGGACAGGGGAGAGACGAGCAGTACTTC
CASSLREGQGRDEQYF
>TRBJ1-1|NA|TRBD1|TRBV19
TGTGCCAGTAGGCCCGGACAGGCCAACACTGAAGCTTTCTTT
CASRPGQANTEAFF
>TRBJ1-2|NA|TRBD1|TRBV6-5
TGTGCCAGCAGACGACAGGGCGGACCTAACTATGGCTACACCTTC
CASRRQGGPNYGYTF
>TRBJ2-5|NA|TRBD2|TRBV6-6
TGTGCCAGCCTAGCGGGGGGCCATAACCAAGAGACCCAGTACTTC
CASLAGGHNQETQYF
>TRBJ2-1|NA|NA|TRBV24-1
TGTGCCACCGGGGGGGACAGTCACAATGAGCAGTTCTTC
CATGGDSHNEQFF
>TRBJ2-1|once|NA|TRBV12-3/TRBV12-4
TGTGCCAGCAGCCCGGGCTACAATGAGCAGTTCTTC
CASSPGYNEQFF
>TRBJ2-1|NA|NA|TRBV21-1
TGTGCCAGCAGCATCCGCCGGGACGGGTCCTACAATGAGCAGTTCTTC
CASSIRRDGSYNEQFF
>TRBJ1-3|NA|NA|TRBV7-2
TGTGCCAGCAGCTTAGTTGGGACCTCTGGAAACACCATATATTTT
CASSLVGTSGNTIYF
>TRBJ1-1|NA|TRBD1|TRBV28
TGTGCCAGCAGAACAGGGGGCCTATTGAACACTGAAGCTTTCTTT
CASRTGGLLNTEAFF
>TRBJ2-1|NA|TRBD1|TRBV19
TGTGCCAGTAATGACGGGACAGGAATCTCCTACAATGAGCAGTTCTTC
CASNDGTGISYNEQFF
>TRBJ2-1|NA|NA|TRBV11-2
TGTGCCAGCAGCTTAGACAGAGCCTACAATGAGCAGTTCTTC
CASSLDRAYNEQFF
>TRBJ1-1|NA|NA|TRBV30
TGTGCCTGGGATTGGGCCACCTCGAACACTGAAGCTTTCTTT
CAWDWATSNTEAFF
>TRBJ2-5|NA|NA|TRBV20-1
TGCAGTGCTAGTAAGGGTGAGACCCAGTACTTC
CSASKGETQYF
>TRBJ1-1|NA|NA|TRBV3-1/TRBV3-2
TGTGCCAGCAGACCCAATTACAGGTCGAACACTGAAGCTTTCTTT
CASRPNYRSNTEAFF
>TRBJ1-1|NA|NA|TRBV18
TGTGCCAGCTCAGCAGCGGCAGGCACTGAAGCTTTCTTT
CASSAAAGTEAFF
>TRBJ1-3|NA|TRBD1|TRBV7-8
TGTGCCAGCAGCGCTCGCGGACAGGGCGCTGGAAACACCATATATTTT
CASSARGQGAGNTIYF
>TRBJ2-6|NA|TRBD1|TRBV7-9
TGTGCCAGCAGACATCCCGGGGACAGGGATTACTCTGGGGCCAACGTCCTGACTTTC
CASRHPGDRDYSGANVLTF
>TRBJ1-2|NA|NA|TRBV6-2/TRBV6-3
TGTGCCAGCAGTCCGGGACTGACTCTAACTAACTATGGCTACACCTTC
CASSPGLTLTNYGYTF
>TRBJ1-5|NA|TRBD1|TRBV19
TGTGCCAGTAGTATAGTGGGGACAGAGTCCTATAGCAATCAGCCCCAGCATTTT
CASSIVGTESYSNQPQHF
>TRBJ2-7|NA|NA|TRBV7-2
TGTGCCAGCAGTTACCTCTACGAGCAGTACTTC
CASSYLYEQYF
>TRBJ1-5|few|NA|TRBV19
TGTGCCAGTAGTGTTGTGCTCAATCAGCCCCAGCATTTT
CASSVVLNQPQHF
>TRBJ2-7|NA|NA|TRBV4-3
TGCGCCAGCAGCCAAGGAGCTGGGGGAGGCTACGAGCAGTACTTC
CASSQGAGGGYEQYF
>TRBJ2-3|NA|NA|TRBV15
TGTGCCACCAGCAGAGAGGCAGGCCGAGGGACGGATACGCAGTATTTT
CATSREAGRGTDTQYF
>TRBJ2-7|once|TRBD2|TRBV18
TGTGCCAGCTCACCACCTGCCAGCGGGAGGGGCGAGCAGTACTTC
CASSPPASGRGEQYF
>TRBJ1-3|many|TRBD1|TRBV27
TGTGCCAGCCGGGACAGGTGGTCCTCTGGAAACACCATATATTTT
CASRDRWSSGNTIYF
>TRBJ2-1|NA|TRBD1|TRBV12-5
TGTGCTAGTGGACAGGGGCCGTTCGGTGAGCAGTTCTTC
CASGQGPFGEQFF
>TRBJ2-1|few|TRBD2|TRBV6-2/TRBV6-3
TGTGCCAGCAGTTACCCCGTGGGACTAGCGGGGTCCAATGAGCAGTTCTTC
CASSYPVGLAGSNEQFF
>TRBJ2-1|NA|TRBD2|TRBV29-1
TGCAGCGTTGCCAGCGGGAGGGTGTCCTACAATGAGCAGTTCTTC
CSVASGRVSYNEQFF
>TRBJ2-2|NA|TRBD2|TRBV30
TGTGCCTCCCAGCGGGACGGGGAGCTGTTTTTT
CASQRDGELFF
>TRBJ2-3|NA|NA|TRBV6-4
TGTGCCAGCAGTGACTCAACGGCTAGCACAGATACGCAGTATTTT
CASSDSTASTDTQYF
>TRBJ1-6|NA|NA|TRBV6-5
TGTGCCAGCATACAGAGCTCCTATAATTCACCCCTCCACTTT
CASIQSSYNSPLHF
>TRBJ1-1|NA|NA|TRBV18
TGTGCCAGCTCACCAGAGCCGGCGGGGAACACTGAAGCTTTCTTT
CASSPEPAGNTEAFF
>TRBJ2-7|NA|TRBD2|TRBV9
TGTGCCAGCAGCGCCAGCGGGAGGGTACCAGACGAGCAGTACTTC
CASSASGRVPDEQYF
>TRBJ1-2|NA|NA|TRBV6-5
TGTGCCAGCAGCCTCGGCCGGGGGGCGATGTATGGCTACACCTTC
CASSLGRGAMYGYTF
>TRBJ1-6|NA|NA|TRBV4-2
TGTGCCAGCACCCTACAGGGAAGAGATGACTCACCCCTCCACTTT
CASTLQGRDDSPLHF
>TRBJ2-5|NA|NA|TRBV5-1
TGCGCCAGCAGCTTGGGTCAGGGCCCCGCAGAGACCCAGTACTTC
CASSLGQGPAETQYF